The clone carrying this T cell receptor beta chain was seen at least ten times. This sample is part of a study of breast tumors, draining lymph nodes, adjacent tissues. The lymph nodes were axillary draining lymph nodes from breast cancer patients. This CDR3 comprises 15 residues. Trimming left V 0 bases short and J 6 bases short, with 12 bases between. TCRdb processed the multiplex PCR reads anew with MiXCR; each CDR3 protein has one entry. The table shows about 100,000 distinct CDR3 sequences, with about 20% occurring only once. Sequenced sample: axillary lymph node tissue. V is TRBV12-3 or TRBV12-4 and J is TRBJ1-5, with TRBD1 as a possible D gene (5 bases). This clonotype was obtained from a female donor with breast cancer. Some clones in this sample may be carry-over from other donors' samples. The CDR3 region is CASSLAQSGTQPQHF. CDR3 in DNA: TGTGCCAGCAGTTTAGCCCAATCAGGGACTCAGCCCCAGCATTTT.